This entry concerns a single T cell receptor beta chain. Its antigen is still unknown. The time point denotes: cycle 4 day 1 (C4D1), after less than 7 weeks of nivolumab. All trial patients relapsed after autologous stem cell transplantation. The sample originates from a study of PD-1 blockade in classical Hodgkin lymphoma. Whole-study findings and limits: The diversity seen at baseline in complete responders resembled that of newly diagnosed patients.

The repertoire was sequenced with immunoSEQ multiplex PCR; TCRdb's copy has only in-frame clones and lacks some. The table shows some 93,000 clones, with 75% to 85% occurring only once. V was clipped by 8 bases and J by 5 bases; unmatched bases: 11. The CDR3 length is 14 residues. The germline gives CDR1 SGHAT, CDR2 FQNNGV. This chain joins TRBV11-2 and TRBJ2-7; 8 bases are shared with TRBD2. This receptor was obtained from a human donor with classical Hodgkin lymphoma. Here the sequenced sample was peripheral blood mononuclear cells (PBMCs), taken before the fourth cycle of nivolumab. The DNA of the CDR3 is TGTGCCAGCCGGGGGGGGCCCCTTTCCCACGAGCAGTACTTC. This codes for CASRGGPLSHEQYF.